The sequence of this T cell receptor (beta chain) was determined in a study of blood T cells in healthy people across ages. The CDR3 runs 14 residues. Germline CDR1 MGHDK, CDR2 SYGVNS. V dropped 5 bases and J dropped 6 bases, with 15 bases sitting between them. This clonotype has just a few counts. Using a J-beta primer mix together with a sample-barcoded 5' primer, a second PCR was run for roughly 7 to 12 cycles. MiXCR was run by TCRdb on the 5' RACE reads, yielding one entry per CDR3 protein. The table shows 1.8 million or so distinct CDR3 sequences, with about 39% occurring only once. The specimen was blood. The rearrangement joins TRBV25-1 to TRBJ2-3; D uncertain. This TCR was recovered from a human donor in good health. This chain's CDR3 is CASSSTPTGDTQYF. The CDR3 region has the DNA TGTGCCAGCAGTTCTACCCCGACCGGGGATACGCAGTATTTT.